This T cell receptor (beta chain) originates from a study of blood T cell repertoires in COVID-19 (TCRdb year 2020). About the study as a whole: Collaborator samples came from the United States, Italy and Spain and covered acute and convalescent phases of COVID-19. The material from the prospective study consisted of cDNA or gDNA derived from T cells, B-cell-depleted T cells, or PBMCs. Samples came from the ongoing ImmuneRACE study (first 160 participants) plus 1,254 subjects from 6 global collaborators. The sample metadata nearly always contained a de-identified subject ID, COVID-19 status, age in years and sex. Deeply sampled blood TCRbeta repertoires from subjects exposed to, actively infected with, or recovered from COVID-19 were included in the dataset. The repertoires were made available in a free public database intended to serve as a resource for research on the immune response to SARS-CoV-2. Where HLA class I and class II types were available, the types were taken from metadata supplied by the sample provider, not from assay-based typing. Points the paper makes about the study in general: The quantity of clinical and demographic metadata differed by source and by participant and was supplied without curation.

Deletion took 1 base off V and 6 bases off J, with a span of 10 bases between the germline ends. The CDR3 has 13 amino acids, counting the end cysteine and phenylalanine. Of all the DNA, just the CDR3 is kept, 39 bases in frame from base 1. In the germline V gene, CDR1 corresponds to SGHVS and CDR2 to FNYEAQ. The collaborating institutions used their own protocols to collect whole blood in K2EDTA tubes. For TCRbeta analysis, collaborators shipped samples in one of three forms: frozen whole blood, isolated PBMCs, or DNA extracted from either of those sample types. The immunoSEQ Assay, a bias-controlled multiplex PCR, was used to amplify TCRbeta CDR3 regions from genomic DNA. The source study handled its data this way. The number of nucleated cells in each sample was estimated from the amplification of reference gene primers within the assay. Sequence reads were collapsed and filtered to measure the absolute abundance of every unique TCRbeta CDR3 rearrangement. For each sample, productive Simpson clonality was calculated by taking the square root of Simpson's diversity index across productive rearrangements. TCRdb mirrors the immuneACCESS table, restricted to in-frame sequences. Some clones are absent from its copies; in checked studies, under half trace to an unresolved V gene, and the reason for the others is unknown. V and J calls and clone size are copied from that table; D and trimming were computed from the DNA. This sample gives fewer than 200,000 clones in total; 80% to 95% of them show up just once. The ten top clones hold about 0.54% of the sample.

A note on this clone: What antigen it recognizes has not been identified. No much larger clone exists at a distance of one base, and base qualities are not known.

The clonotype comes from a man in his fifties or sixties with acute or convalescent COVID-19. Sequencing used peripheral blood. In this chain, TRBV7-6 is recombined with TRBJ2-7; the D gene is perhaps TRBD2, from 6 matching bases. The CDR3: CASSLGLGSEQYF. The DNA sequence is given as TGTGCCAGCAGCTTAGGGCTCGGGAGCGAGCAGTACTTC.